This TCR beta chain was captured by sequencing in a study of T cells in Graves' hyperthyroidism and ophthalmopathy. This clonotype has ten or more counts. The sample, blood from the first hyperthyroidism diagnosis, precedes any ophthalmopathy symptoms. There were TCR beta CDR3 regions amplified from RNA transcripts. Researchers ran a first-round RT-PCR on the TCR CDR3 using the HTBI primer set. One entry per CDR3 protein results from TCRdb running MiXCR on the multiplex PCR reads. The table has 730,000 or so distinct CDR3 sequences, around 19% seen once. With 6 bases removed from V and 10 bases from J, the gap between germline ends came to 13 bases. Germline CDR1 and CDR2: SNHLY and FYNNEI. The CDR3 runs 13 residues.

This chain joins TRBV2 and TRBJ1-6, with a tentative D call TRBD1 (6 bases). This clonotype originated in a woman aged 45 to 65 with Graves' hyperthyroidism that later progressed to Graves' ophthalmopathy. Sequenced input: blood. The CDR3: CASSFEGVSPLHF. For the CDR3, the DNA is TGTGCCAGCAGCTTCGAGGGGGTCTCACCCCTCCACTTT.